These 24 T cell receptor beta chains were all obtained from the same sample, sequenced in a study of blood T cell repertoires in COVID-19. Assay used: immunoSEQ multiplex PCR; TCRdb lists only in-frame clones, some missing. The sample includes 220,000 or so clones, about 89% seen only once; the top ten take less than 7.5%. The specimen was peripheral blood. The receptors were sampled from a man in his 60s who had recovered from COVID-19.

The chain links TRBV27 to TRBJ1-2; the match to TRBD1 covers 8 bases. V lost 5 bases, J lost 1 base, and 15 bases stayed unmatched. CDR3 length equals 18 residues. CDR1 and CDR2 (germline): MNHEY, SMNVEV (reference sequence). The CDR3 region is CASSTGGRTPPFNYGYTF. CDR3 nucleotide sequence: TGTGCCAGCAGTACAGGGGGACGCACCCCCCCCTTTAACTATGGCTACACCTTC.

Only one count was recorded for this clone. The chain carries TRBV18 and TRBJ1-1; 8 bases fit TRBD1. Germline CDR1 KGHSH, CDR2 LQKENI. The CDR3 sequence is 12 residues long. The trim removed 0 bases at V and 11 bases at J, leaving 2 bases unmatched. The DNA for the CDR3 is TGTGCCAGCTCACCACCGTCAGGGGGCGCTTTCTTT. Its protein product is CASSPPSGGAFF.

The V gene is TRBV7-8, the J gene TRBJ1-2; a possible D gene is TRBD1 (5 bases). CDR3 length equals 15 residues. The germline V gene has CDR1 SGHVS and CDR2 FQNEAQ. V was pared by 5 bases and J by 3 bases, with 16 bases between. The CDR3 DNA reads as TGTGCCAGCAGCCGAATACAGGTTCTAGACTATGGCTACACCTTC. Its protein product is CASSRIQVLDYGYTF.

The chain combines TRBV6-4 with TRBJ1-5; D might be TRBD1 (6 bases). This CDR3 has 13 amino acids. CDR1 and CDR2 from the germline V gene are MRHNA and SNTAGT. Trimming took 5 bases from V and 4 from J, leaving 9 bases between them. The CDR3 region is CASSKGENQPQHF. CDR3 DNA: TGTGCCAGCAGTAAGGGGGAAAATCAGCCCCAGCATTTT.

V gene TRBV6-2 or TRBV6-3 combines with J gene TRBJ2-1; 7 bases are a match to TRBD2. V trimming: 0 bases; J trimming: 0 bases; junction bases outside the gene matches: 14. The CDR3 extends over 20 amino acids. The germline CDR1 and CDR2 sequences are MNHEY and SVGEGT. CDR3 sequence reads: CASSYSRGVGGGSSYNEQFF. The CDR3 nucleotides are TGTGCCAGCAGTTACTCGAGAGGAGTTGGGGGAGGGAGCTCCTACAATGAGCAGTTCTTC.

This sequence joins TRBV9 and TRBJ2-1; 10 bases match TRBD1. The germline V gene has CDR1 SGDLS and CDR2 YYNGEE. The CDR3 is 16 residues long. Trimming took 0 bases from V and 9 from J; bases not matched to a gene: 9. This CDR3 reads CASSVVDRGTGVEQFF. CDR3 DNA: TGTGCCAGCAGCGTAGTCGATCGTGGGACAGGGGTTGAGCAGTTCTTC.

The rearrangement joins TRBV20-1 to TRBJ1-1, with 8 bases that match TRBD1. Germline V gene sequence: CDR1 DFQATT, CDR2 SNEGSKA (reference sequence). V lost 3 bases, J lost 10 bases, and 4 bases stayed unmatched. This CDR3 spans 11 amino acids. In DNA form, the CDR3 reads TGCAGTGCTAGCAGGACAGGGCGAGCTTTCTTT. Encoded protein: CSASRTGRAFF.

This chain connects TRBV19 to TRBJ2-5, with TRBD1 as a possible D gene (6 bases). There are 14 residues in the CDR3. Germline assignment: CDR1 LNHDA and CDR2 SQIVND (reference sequence). Trimming took off 1 base at V and 2 bases at J, with 8 bases between the two ends. In DNA form, the CDR3 reads TGTGCCAGTAGTATAGTCCAGGGGCAAGAGACCCAGTACTTC. It is translated as CASSIVQGQETQYF.

This clone is a singleton in its sample. This rearrangement joins TRBV7-9 to TRBJ2-1, with no clear D. Trimming removed 6 bases at V and 2 bases at J, with 14 bases between. CDR3 size: 15 residues. From germline, CDR1 is SEHNR and CDR2 FQNEAQ (reference sequence). The CDR3 DNA is TGTGCCAGCAGACTCTCCTCACCAACCTACAATGAGCAGTTCTTC. It yields the protein CASRLSSPTYNEQFF.

Points on this clone: Within the sample, other DNA sequences also encode this same CDR3. The V call is TRBV18, the J call TRBJ2-7, with 9 bases that match TRBD1. J gave up 2 bases and V 3 bases, and 2 bases lay outside the gene matches. The CDR3 has 14 amino acids. Germline CDR1 KGHSH, CDR2 LQKENI. The CDR3 loop is CASSPGQGTYEQYF. CDR3 sequence (DNA): TGTGCCAGCTCACCGGGACAGGGTACCTACGAGCAGTACTTC.

This clone is a singleton in its sample. This chain links TRBV5-1 with TRBJ1-1; 9 positions match TRBD1. V shed 2 bases and J 0 bases; nucleotides not matched to a gene: 2. This CDR3 spans 15 amino acids. Per germline, CDR1 SGHRS and CDR2 YFSETQ. The CDR3 bases are TGCGCCAGCAGCTTTGGACAGGGGATGAACACTGAAGCTTTCTTT. Amino acid sequence: CASSFGQGMNTEAFF.

This rearrangement joins TRBV5-4 to TRBJ2-2; D is possibly TRBD2 (5 bases). Trimming stripped 3 bases from V and 5 bases from J, with 17 bases between. The germline gives CDR1 SGHNT, CDR2 YYREEE (reference sequence). There are 16 residues in the CDR3. The CDR3 region has the DNA TGTGCCAGCAGCTCTGGGGAGAGCGGTTGGACCGGGGAGCTGTTTTTT. Protein: CASSSGESGWTGELFF. Drawing the rest from reference TRBV5-4 and TRBJ2-2, the complete variable domain is ETGVTQSPTHLIKTRGQQVTLRCSSQSGHNTVSWYQQALGQGPQFIFQYYREEENGRGNFPPRFSGLQFPNYSSELNVNALELDDSALYLCASSSGESGWTGELFFGEGSRLTVL.

V gene TRBV6-5 combines with J gene TRBJ2-7; 9 bases line up with TRBD1. Per the germline V gene, CDR1 is MNHEY and CDR2 is SVGAGI. With 6 bases clipped from V and 6 bases from J, the junction kept 9 bases outside the gene matches. CDR3 length: 14 residues. As DNA, the CDR3 is TGTGCCAGCAGCCCCAATGGGGACAGGGCCGAGCAGTACTTC. Protein sequence: CASSPNGDRAEQYF.

The rearrangement uses TRBV7-2 and TRBJ2-1, with 8 bases lining up with TRBD2. The ends lost 5 bases at V and 7 bases at J; junction bases unmatched: 16. Germline lookup yields CDR1 SGHTA and CDR2 FQGNSA. The CDR3 has 17 amino acids. The CDR3 loop is CASSTRNPGLVGNEQFF. The CDR3 DNA follows: TGTGCCAGCAGCACGCGGAATCCGGGACTAGTCGGGAATGAGCAGTTCTTC.

The chain links TRBV6-2 or TRBV6-3 to TRBJ2-5, with a weak D call TRBD1 (6 bases). Germline loops: CDR1 MNHEY, CDR2 SVGEGT. The CDR3 sequence is 14 residues long. The ends were cut back, 5 bases at V and 4 bases at J, with 14 bases in the middle. The CDR3 is CASSPMGAGETQYF. The CDR3 coding sequence is TGTGCCAGCAGTCCGATGGGGGCGGGAGAGACCCAGTACTTC.

The rearrangement uses TRBV21-1 and TRBJ2-2; the D call in the table, TRBD2, was not verified against the DNA. TRBV21-1 is noted as a pseudogene. The CDR3 totals 16 residues. This CDR3 reads CASSKGLAGGTGELFF. CDR3 nucleotide sequence: TGTGCCAGCAGCAAAGGCCTAGCGGGGGGTACCGGGGAGCTGTTTTTT.

This chain uses TRBV27 with TRBJ1-4; D perhaps matches TRBD1 (6 bases). Germline values: CDR1 MNHEY, CDR2 SMNVEV (reference sequence). Trimming stripped 6 bases from V and 8 bases from J, with 19 bases between. This CDR3 is 15 amino acids long. The CDR3 region is CASRSGGAGEEKLFF. The CDR3 DNA is TGTGCCAGCAGGTCTGGGGGGGCTGGAGAGGAAAAACTGTTTTTT.

This rearrangement joins TRBV5-1 to TRBJ1-5, with 8 bases that match TRBD1. With V trimmed by 2 bases and J by 4 bases, 5 bases remained unmatched. This CDR3 comprises 15 residues. Per germline, CDR1 SGHRS and CDR2 YFSETQ. The CDR3: CASSLYGTGNQPQHF. CDR3 in DNA: TGCGCCAGCAGCTTATATGGGACAGGTAATCAGCCCCAGCATTTT.

This chain links TRBV5-1 with TRBJ2-3, with TRBD2 identical over 14 bases. The CDR3 is made up of 17 amino acids. The V gene end was trimmed by 3 bases and the J gene end by 3 bases; junction bases not matched to a gene: 6. In germline, CDR1 is SGHRS, CDR2 YFSETQ. CDR3 in amino acids: CASSSGLAGGATDTQYF. CDR3 DNA sequence: TGCGCCAGCAGCTCTGGACTAGCGGGGGGTGCGACAGATACGCAGTATTTT.

The rearrangement links TRBV19 to TRBJ2-5; TRBD1 aligns across 8 bases. Germline V CDR1 and CDR2: LNHDA, SQIVND (reference sequence). The CDR3 is 15 residues long. The trim removed 0 bases at V and 6 bases at J, leaving 6 bases unmatched. Written as DNA, the CDR3 is TGTGCCAGTAGTATAGAGGGTACAGGGGGAAAGACCCAGTACTTC. This translates into CASSIEGTGGKTQYF.

The genes are TRBV27 and TRBJ2-3; tentatively, D is TRBD1 (7 bases). Trimming stripped 2 bases from V and 2 bases from J, with 17 bases between. The CDR3 length is 17 residues. Germline V CDR1 and CDR2: MNHEY, SMNVEV (reference sequence). The DNA of the CDR3 is TGTGCCAGCAGTTTAAGGCGGGACAGACAATTCACAGATACGCAGTATTTT. Translating it yields CASSLRRDRQFTDTQYF.

This clone occurred a few times. The chain links TRBV27 to TRBJ2-7; 7 nucleotides align to TRBD1. The CDR3 length is 13 residues. Germline-derived CDR1 and CDR2 are MNHEY and SMNVEV (reference sequence). Trimming removed 7 bases from V and 3 bases from J; junction bases left unmatched: 6. This CDR3 reads CASNPGQLYEQYF. CDR3 DNA sequence: TGTGCCAGCAATCCGGGACAGCTCTACGAGCAGTACTTC.

The chain employs TRBV7-3 and TRBJ1-1, with D uncertain. CDR3 length equals 15 residues. Trimming left V 5 bases short and J 2 bases short, with 15 bases between. Germline V CDR1 and CDR2: SGHTA, FQGTGA. The CDR3 here is CASSQGPGINTEAFF. The CDR3 DNA follows: TGTGCCAGCAGCCAAGGTCCAGGAATTAACACTGAAGCTTTCTTT.

V usage is TRBV5-5 and J usage is TRBJ1-5; possible D gene TRBD1, 6 bases. Trimming shortened V by 0 bases and J by 2 bases, and 9 bases separated the two germline ends. This CDR3 spans 15 amino acids. Germline values: CDR1 SGHKS, CDR2 YYEKEE (reference sequence). CDR3 sequence reads: CASSLVAGGNQPQHF. The DNA of the CDR3 is TGTGCCAGCAGCTTGGTAGCAGGGGGCAATCAGCCCCAGCATTTT.